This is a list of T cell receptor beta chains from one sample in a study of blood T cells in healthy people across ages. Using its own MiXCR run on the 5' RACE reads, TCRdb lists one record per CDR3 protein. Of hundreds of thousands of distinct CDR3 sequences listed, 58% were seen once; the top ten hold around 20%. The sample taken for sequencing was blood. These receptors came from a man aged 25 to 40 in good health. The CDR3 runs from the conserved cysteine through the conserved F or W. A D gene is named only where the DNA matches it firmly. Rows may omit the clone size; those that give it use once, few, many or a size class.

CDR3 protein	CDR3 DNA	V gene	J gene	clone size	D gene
CASSVARDVSYEQYF	TGTGCCAGCAGCGTCGCCCGGGACGTCTCCTACGAGCAATACTTC	TRBV3-1	TRBJ2-7	.	.
CASSLGVRTRMNTEAFF	TGTGCCAGCAGCTTAGGAGTGAGAACCCGTATGAACACTGAAGCTTTCTTT	TRBV7-6	TRBJ1-1	.	.
CASSLQKFGGLSEAFF	TGCGCCAGCAGCTTGCAGAAGTTTGGGGGTTTGTCTGAAGCTTTCTTT	TRBV5-1	TRBJ1-1	.	.
CASFCQGVPYEQYF	TGTGCCAGCTTCTGTCAGGGAGTCCCCTACGAGCAGTACTTC	TRBV27	TRBJ2-7	many	.
CSVARDRLNEQFF	TGCAGCGTTGCTCGGGACAGGTTAAATGAGCAGTTCTTC	TRBV29-1	TRBJ2-1	.	TRBD1
CSAQGLAGTFYEQYF	TGCAGTGCTCAGGGACTAGCGGGGACCTTCTACGAGCAGTACTTC	TRBV20-1	TRBJ2-7	.	TRBD2
CASSPPRGELFF	TGTGCCAGCAGTCCCCCCCGCGGGGAGCTGTTTTTT	TRBV6-6	TRBJ2-2	.	.
CASSFTTNEKLFF	TGTGCCAGCAGCTTCACAACTAATGAAAAACTGTTTTTT	TRBV11-2	TRBJ1-4	few	.
CASSQGGGRPYNEQFF	TGCGCCAGCAGCCAAGGGGGCGGGAGACCATACAATGAGCAGTTCTTC	TRBV4-3	TRBJ2-1	few	TRBD2
CASSFGQGIYEQYF	TGTGCCAGCAGCTTCGGACAGGGAATCTACGAGCAGTACTTC	TRBV27	TRBJ2-7	once	TRBD1
CSAVIRGRLYGYTF	TGCAGCGCGGTCATAAGGGGAAGGTTGTATGGCTACACCTTC	TRBV20-1	TRBJ1-2	.	.
CASSLSQPTYEQYF	TGTGCCAGCAGTTTGAGCCAGCCTACCTACGAGCAGTACTTC	TRBV12-3/TRBV12-4	TRBJ2-7	.	.
CASSQDSGNYGYTF	TGTGCCAGCAGCCAAGATTCGGGGAACTATGGCTACACCTTC	TRBV14	TRBJ1-2	.	.
CASSVGGGGFSDTQYF	TGTGCCAGCAGCGTAGGAGGAGGGGGCTTCTCTGATACGCAGTATTTT	TRBV9	TRBJ2-3	.	.
CASILTKVQSSEQYF	TGTGCCAGCATCCTTACCAAGGTTCAATCGTCCGAGCAGTACTTC	TRBV28	TRBJ2-7	.	.
CASSTTFGEQYF	TGTGCCAGCAGCACGACCTTCGGGGAGCAGTACTTC	TRBV7-2	TRBJ2-7	.	.
CASSVATREQETQYF	TGTGCCAGCAGCGTAGCTACTAGGGAGCAAGAGACCCAGTACTTC	TRBV9	TRBJ2-5	.	.
CSARDWGQGSLKTQYF	TGCAGTGCTAGAGATTGGGGACAGGGTAGTTTGAAGACCCAGTACTTC	TRBV20-1	TRBJ2-5	many	TRBD1
CASSQEGTGEQYF	TGCGCCAGCAGCCAAGAAGGGACGGGCGAGCAGTACTTC	TRBV4-1	TRBJ2-7	.	.
CSARAGAPNEQFF	TGCAGTGCTAGGGCTGGGGCGCCCAATGAGCAGTTCTTC	TRBV20-1	TRBJ2-1	.	.
CASSLGRHYEQYF	TGTGCCAGCAGTCTCGGACGGCACTACGAGCAGTACTTC	TRBV27	TRBJ2-7	.	.
CASSVAGQSYNEQFF	TGTGCCAGCAGCGTCGCTGGTCAGTCCTACAATGAGCAGTTCTTC	TRBV9	TRBJ2-1	few	.
CASSQPGEIPHF	TGTGCCAGCAGCCAGCCTGGGGAAATCCCCCACTTT	TRBV4-2	TRBJ1-6	.	.
CASSLGYSSYNEQFF	TGTGCCAGCAGCTTGGGGTATAGCTCCTACAATGAGCAGTTCTTC	TRBV5-6	TRBJ2-1	few	.
CASSQDDSAFTDTQYF	TGTGCCAGCAGCCAAGATGATAGTGCGTTCACAGATACGCAGTATTTT	TRBV4-2	TRBJ2-3	.	.
CASSQVGGAKNIQYF	TGCGCCAGCAGCCAAGTCGGGGGAGCCAAAAACATTCAGTACTTC	TRBV4-3	TRBJ2-4	few	.
CATTSGGGDTQYF	TGTGCCACGACTAGCGGGGGAGGAGATACGCAGTATTTT	TRBV15	TRBJ2-3	.	TRBD2
CSAKQGLSNQPQHF	TGCAGTGCTAAACAGGGGCTTAGCAATCAGCCCCAGCATTTT	TRBV20-1	TRBJ1-5	.	TRBD1
CASSLGGGLSEQYF	TGTGCCAGCAGCTTAGGGGGGGGGTTAAGCGAGCAGTACTTC	TRBV5-6	TRBJ2-7	.	.
CASSLPTGAETQYF	TGCGCCAGCAGCTTGCCGACAGGAGCGGAGACCCAGTACTTC	TRBV5-1	TRBJ2-5	.	.
CASSFDRVTPYEQYF	TGTGCCAGCAGTTTTGACAGGGTTACTCCCTACGAGCAGTACTTC	TRBV27	TRBJ2-7	.	TRBD1
CASSLVLGTQFF	TGTGCCAGCAGCTTAGTATTGGGGACACAGTTCTTC	TRBV7-2	TRBJ2-1	.	.
CASSRSIETGPETQYF	TGTGCCAGCAGTAGGTCGATAGAGACAGGGCCAGAGACCCAGTACTTC	TRBV27	TRBJ2-5	few	TRBD1
CASGVPSFHEQYF	TGTGCCAGCGGGGTTCCGTCGTTCCACGAGCAGTACTTC	TRBV28	TRBJ2-7	.	.
CASSQTLGATNEKLFF	TGTGCCAGCAGCCAAACTCTGGGGGCAACTAATGAAAAACTGTTTTTT	TRBV4-2	TRBJ1-4	few	.
CASSLWTSGWNEQFF	TGTGCCAGCAGCTTATGGACTAGCGGTTGGAATGAGCAGTTCTTC	TRBV7-8	TRBJ2-1	.	TRBD2
CSGRARTDTQYF	TGCAGTGGGCGGGCCCGCACAGATACGCAGTATTTT	TRBV20-1	TRBJ2-3	few	.
CASSFLAGGELFF	TGTGCCAGCAGTTTCCTAGCGGGAGGGGAGCTGTTTTTT	TRBV27	TRBJ2-2	few	TRBD2
CSVSGTKETQYF	TGCAGCGTGAGCGGGACTAAAGAGACCCAGTACTTC	TRBV29-1	TRBJ2-5	few	TRBD2
CASSTVGDEQFF	TGTGCCAGCAGCACCGTGGGAGATGAGCAGTTCTTC	TRBV5-6	TRBJ2-1	.	.
CAISSGAADTQYF	TGTGCCATCAGCAGCGGAGCCGCAGATACGCAGTATTTT	TRBV10-3	TRBJ2-3	.	.
CASSDDGLYGYTF	TGTGCCAGCAGTGACGACGGACTCTATGGCTACACCTTC	TRBV6-2/TRBV6-3	TRBJ1-2	.	.
CSVGSTGVVGEQYF	TGCAGCGTTGGGTCCACAGGGGTTGTTGGCGAGCAGTACTTC	TRBV29-1	TRBJ2-7	.	TRBD1
CASVEGTTTNEKLFF	TGTGCCAGTGTCGAGGGGACTACAACTAATGAAAAACTGTTTTTT	TRBV19	TRBJ1-4	once	.
CSAREGATGGSFYGYTF	TGCAGTGCTAGAGAGGGGGCGACAGGGGGATCATTCTATGGCTACACCTTC	TRBV20-1	TRBJ1-2	.	TRBD1
CASSQRNLYEQYF	TGTGCCAGCAGCCAAAGGAACCTCTACGAGCAGTACTTC	TRBV4-2	TRBJ2-7	.	.
CASSPTKDHEQYF	TGTGCCAGCAGTCCGACTAAGGACCATGAGCAGTACTTC	TRBV6-6	TRBJ2-7	.	.
CASSDDLGRSDAKVGTDTQYF	TGTGCCAGCAGTGATGATTTAGGTCGCTCTGACGCTAAGGTGGGAACAGATACGCAGTATTTT	TRBV2	TRBJ2-3	few	.
CASSTYLESYEQFF	TGTGCCAGCAGCACCTATCTAGAATCCTACGAGCAGTTCTTC	TRBV7-2	TRBJ2-1	once	.
CSAIAGASQETQYF	TGCAGTGCTATCGCGGGCGCCAGCCAAGAGACCCAGTACTTC	TRBV20-1	TRBJ2-5	.	.